The rows below give T cell receptor beta chains drawn from one sample of a study of T cell changes during pregnancy in multiple sclerosis. TCRdb keeps only in-frame clones here, not all; method: immunoSEQ multiplex PCR. The data hold 48,000 or so clones, with 85% to 95% observed a single time. The material was CD4+ T cells from peripheral blood mononuclear cells, obtained in the second trimester of pregnancy. Receptors were obtained from a female donor in good health, enrolled as a control in a pregnancy study. Both conserved end residues are part of each CDR3. Fields, in order: D gene, J gene, clone size, V gene, CDR3 DNA, CDR3 protein. The D gene is left open where the match is weak. Only some rows state a clone size, as once, few, many or a class for expanded clones.

>NA|TRBJ1-5|NA|TRBV10-2
TGCGCCAGCAGTGACCCCTTTGGAGCGGTTGAGCCCCAGCATTTT
CASSDPFGAVEPQHF
>NA|TRBJ1-2|NA|TRBV7-8
TGTGCCAGCAGCTTAGATATAGGCGGGGAAGGCTACACCTTC
CASSLDIGGEGYTF
>NA|TRBJ1-2|NA|TRBV14
TGTGCCAGCAGTCTACAGCTTAACTATGGCTACACCTTC
CASSLQLNYGYTF
>TRBD1|TRBJ2-2|NA|TRBV2
TGTGCCAGCAGTGAAACAGGGGGCAGGAACACCGGGGAGCTGTTTTTT
CASSETGGRNTGELFF
>TRBD2|TRBJ2-7|once|TRBV5-1
TGCGCCAGCAGCTTGAGGACTAGCGGGGGACCCGGGGAAAACGAGCAGTACTTC
CASSLRTSGGPGENEQYF
>NA|TRBJ2-1|NA|TRBV5-1
TGCGCCAGCAGCCAGGGACAACACAATGAGCAGTTCTTC
CASSQGQHNEQFF
>TRBD2|TRBJ2-5|once|TRBV18
TGTGCCAGCTCACCAGGGAGGGGGACCCAGTACTTC
CASSPGRGTQYF
>NA|TRBJ2-5|NA|TRBV5-1
TGCGCCAGCAGCTTGGGAGAATCGCGGGAGACCCAGTACTTC
CASSLGESRETQYF
>NA|TRBJ2-7|NA|TRBV28
TGTGCCAGCAGTCTCCAGGGAATTAGCTCCTACGAGCAGTACTTC
CASSLQGISSYEQYF
>TRBD2|TRBJ2-2|once|TRBV5-1
TGCGCCAGCAGCTTGGCCCTAGCGGGACCTTACACCGGGGAGCTGTTTTTT
CASSLALAGPYTGELFF
>NA|TRBJ2-3|NA|TRBV6-6
TGTGCCAGCAGTTACTCGGCAGGGGCCACAGATACGCAGTATTTT
CASSYSAGATDTQYF
>NA|TRBJ1-5|NA|TRBV30
TGTGCCTGGAGTGTAGGGGCAGTTGGACAGCCCCAGCATTTT
CAWSVGAVGQPQHF
>TRBD1|TRBJ1-2|once|TRBV5-4
TGTGTCAGCAGCTCGACAGGGCGCTATGGCTACACCTTC
CVSSSTGRYGYTF
>NA|TRBJ2-7|NA|TRBV6-4
TGTGCCAGGAGCGCGACCTACGAGCAGTACTTC
CARSATYEQYF
>TRBD1|TRBJ1-2|NA|TRBV5-4
TGTGCCAGCAGCCCGGGGCCGGGACAGGGGGATTGGGTTGGAGGCTACACCTTC
CASSPGPGQGDWVGGYTF
>NA|TRBJ1-6|once|TRBV5-1
TGCGCCAGCAGGGAGCAGGGGAGTTTAGAACCCCTCCACTTT
CASREQGSLEPLHF
>TRBD2|TRBJ2-1|NA|TRBV7-9
TGTGCCAGCAGCTTAGCCCTAGCGGGAGGGCCCTACAATGAGCAGTTCTTC
CASSLALAGGPYNEQFF
>NA|TRBJ1-2|NA|TRBV28
TGTGCCAGCAGTCCCGCCTCGGGGGGGATCTATGGCTACACCTTC
CASSPASGGIYGYTF
>TRBD2|TRBJ2-7|NA|TRBV4-3
TGCGCCAGCAGCCAAGGACCGAGCGGGAGAGGTAGGGACTACGAGCAGTACTTC
CASSQGPSGRGRDYEQYF
>NA|TRBJ2-7|NA|TRBV19
TGTGCCAGTAGTCCCCGGGACATTATAGCGCACGAGCAGTACTTC
CASSPRDIIAHEQYF
>NA|TRBJ1-2|once|TRBV7-9
TGTGCCAGCAGCCTTACAGGCAACCGCGGCTACACCTTC
CASSLTGNRGYTF
>TRBD1|TRBJ2-7|NA|TRBV7-9
TGTGCCAGCAGTAGGGACAGGGACGAGCAGTACTTC
CASSRDRDEQYF
>NA|TRBJ2-1|NA|TRBV18
TGTGCCAGCTCACCACTTGGCGGGGACAATGAGCAGTTCTTC
CASSPLGGDNEQFF
>TRBD1|TRBJ1-6|NA|TRBV4-1
TGCGCCAGCAGCCAAGGGGGCGCGGGACAGCCACATTCACCCCTCCACTTT
CASSQGGAGQPHSPLHF
>NA|TRBJ1-2|NA|TRBV7-2
TGTGCCAGCAGCTTAGGATTAGGGGATGGCTACACCTTC
CASSLGLGDGYTF
>TRBD1|TRBJ1-2|NA|TRBV7-6
TGTGCCAGCAGCCCCGGCAGGGGGAACTATGGCTACACCTTC
CASSPGRGNYGYTF
>NA|TRBJ1-6|once|TRBV14
TGTGCCAGCAGCCCGTTGGGGGGGGGTAATTCACCCCTCCACTTT
CASSPLGGGNSPLHF
>TRBD1|TRBJ1-1|NA|TRBV6-6
TGTGCCAGCAGGAAACAACAGGGGGCGAACACTGAAGCTTTCTTT
CASRKQQGANTEAFF
>NA|TRBJ1-3|NA|TRBV11-2
TGTGCCAGCAGCTTGGGGGCCGCCGGGCTTGGAAACACCATATATTTT
CASSLGAAGLGNTIYF
>TRBD1|TRBJ1-3|NA|TRBV7-9
TGTGCCAGCAGCTCGTCAGGGGGCTCTGGAAACACCATATATTTT
CASSSSGGSGNTIYF
>NA|TRBJ2-2|NA|TRBV7-6
TGTGCCAGCAGCTTAGTACTTAACACCGGGGAGCTGTTTTTT
CASSLVLNTGELFF
>NA|TRBJ2-7|NA|TRBV6-1
TGTGCCAGCAGTGAAAATGCGGCAGGGGGGTTCTACGAGCAGTACTTC
CASSENAAGGFYEQYF
>TRBD1|TRBJ2-7|NA|TRBV28
TGTGCCAGCAGTTCGGGACAGGGTTCCTACGAGCAGTACTTC
CASSSGQGSYEQYF
>NA|TRBJ2-1|NA|TRBV11-1
TGTGCCAGCAACCCTAGGGGGAGTTGGAACAATGAGCAGTTCTTC
CASNPRGSWNNEQFF
>NA|TRBJ1-3|NA|TRBV7-9
TGTGCCTTCGCTCCGGGATCGACTGGAAACACCATATATTTT
CAFAPGSTGNTIYF
>TRBD1|TRBJ2-1|NA|TRBV15
TGTGCCACCAGCAGAGGCAGGGGGTCCTACAATGAGCAGTTCTTC
CATSRGRGSYNEQFF
>NA|TRBJ2-6|NA|TRBV5-1
TGCGCCAGCAGCTTCCAACTCGGGACACCCTCTGGGGCCAACGTCCTGACTTTC
CASSFQLGTPSGANVLTF
>NA|TRBJ1-5|once|TRBV19
TGTGCCAGTAGTATTATTAACACGGAGTTCAATCAGCCCCAGCATTTT
CASSIINTEFNQPQHF
>TRBD1|TRBJ1-1|NA|TRBV4-1
TGCGCCAGCAGCCTCCGGGACAGGGGCCTGAACACTGAAGCTTTCTTT
CASSLRDRGLNTEAFF
>NA|TRBJ2-3|NA|TRBV29-1
TGCAGCGTTGAGGGGCCTTTAAGGTCAGATACGCAGTATTTT
CSVEGPLRSDTQYF
>TRBD2|TRBJ2-7|NA|TRBV5-1
TGCGCCAGCAGCTTCCAAGCGGGGGGCTACGAGCAGTACTTC
CASSFQAGGYEQYF